This T cell receptor beta chain comes out of a study of PD-1 blockade in mismatch repair-deficient tumors. Study at large: All were previously treated, progressing patients with around eleven mismatch repair-deficient cancer types.

J was trimmed by 5 bases and V by 4 bases; bases with no gene match: 10. The CDR3 is 15 amino acids. Germline CDR1 is SGDLS and CDR2 is YYNGEE. Data came from immunoSEQ multiplex PCR; TCRdb stores just in-frame clones and leaves some out. The table has fewer than 100,000 clones, approximately 81% seen once. This clone has just a few counts. Its target is not known. A few pembrolizumab responders had their TCRs sequenced. Notes on the study in general: Rapid post-treatment expansion, then contraction, generally preceding radiologic response, marked tumor-resident clones.

The V gene is TRBV9, the J gene TRBJ2-5; 8 bases map to TRBD2. The origin of this receptor is an adult with mismatch repair-deficient cancer. The source was peripheral blood, collected 12 weeks after starting pembrolizumab. The CDR3 reads CASSTDLGLGETQYF. In nucleotides, the CDR3 is TGTGCCAGCAGCACCGATTTGGGACTAGGGGAGACCCAGTACTTC.